A selection of T cell receptor beta chains follows, all from one sample in a study of cytomegalovirus exposure and HLA in healthy donors. The table came from immunoSEQ multiplex PCR; TCRdb's copy has only in-frame clones and leaves some out. The sample records about 140,000 clones, around 80% being singletons. The sequenced sample was PBMCs. The origin of the receptors is a man aged 35 to 55 in good health and CMV-seropositive. The CDR3 runs from the conserved cysteine through the conserved F or W. The D gene is left open where the match is weak. For some rows the clone size is stated as once, few or many, or as a class when expanded; others skip it.

clone_size j_call d_call v_call cdr3_nt cdr3_aa
. TRBJ2-3 . TRBV10-2 TGCGCCAGCAGGGATCCGGGACAAAGCACAGATACGCAGTATTTT CASRDPGQSTDTQYF
. TRBJ2-1 TRBD2 TRBV6-6 TGTGCCAGCAGTTACCGTCCAGCGGGAGCTTACAATGAGCAGTTCTTC CASSYRPAGAYNEQFF
. TRBJ1-6 . TRBV7-8 TGTGCCAGCAGCTTCAGTAGGACAGAAGGATCACCCCTCCACTTT CASSFSRTEGSPLHF
. TRBJ1-2 TRBD1 TRBV7-2 TGTGCCAGCAGTCCGATTGGACAGGGGGCTTATCATGGCTACACCTTC CASSPIGQGAYHGYTF
few TRBJ2-2 . TRBV19 TGTGCCAGTAGTATACCAGGGAAGAGGACCGGGGAGCTGTTTTTT CASSIPGKRTGELFF
. TRBJ1-5 . TRBV18 TGTGCCAGCTCACCATCCGGGATCCAGCCCCAGCATTTT CASSPSGIQPQHF
. TRBJ2-1 . TRBV13 TGTGCCAGCAGCTTCTGGGGGGAGTCCTACAATGAGCAGTTCTTC CASSFWGESYNEQFF
. TRBJ1-4 . TRBV4-2 TGTGCCAGCAGCCAAGATCGAGGGCCGGGGGGTGAAAAACTGTTTTTT CASSQDRGPGGEKLFF
. TRBJ2-7 . TRBV5-4 TGTACCAGCAGTTTCGAACGGGGACAAACCTACGAGCAGTACTTC CTSSFERGQTYEQYF
. TRBJ2-7 . TRBV5-1 TGCGCCAGCAGCCCGGACAGTCTCTACGAGCAGTACTTC CASSPDSLYEQYF
. TRBJ1-6 . TRBV7-9 TGTGCCAGCAGCTTATTGAGAGACAGCCGTCGTCCCCTCCACTTT CASSLLRDSRRPLHF
. TRBJ1-5 . TRBV7-6 TGTGCCAGCAGCTTAACAGGGAAAAGCCAGCCCCAGCATTTT CASSLTGKSQPQHF
. TRBJ1-2 . TRBV28 TGTGCCAGCGGATATAGGGGCCTCGATGGCTACACCTTC CASGYRGLDGYTF
. TRBJ2-1 TRBD2 TRBV30 TGTGCCTGGTCCCCGGCGGTGCTAGCGGGATACAATGAGCAGTTCTTC CAWSPAVLAGYNEQFF
. TRBJ2-6 . TRBV7-2 TGTGCCAGCAGCTTAGAATCAGGGTCCTCATCCTCTGGGGCCAACGTCCTGACTTTC CASSLESGSSSSGANVLTF
. TRBJ2-7 . TRBV28 TGTGCCAGCAGTTCCCCTTCCAGCGGAGGTTACGAGCAGTACTTC CASSSPSSGGYEQYF
. TRBJ2-2 TRBD2 TRBV28 TGTGCCAGCAGAAGAGGGACTAGCGTCTCGACCACCGGGGAGCTGTTTTTT CASRRGTSVSTTGELFF
. TRBJ2-1 TRBD1 TRBV19 TGTGCCAGTAGTATAGCCGACAGGGGTTACAATGAGCAGTTCTTC CASSIADRGYNEQFF
. TRBJ2-3 . TRBV10-1 TGCGCCAGCAGTTTAGGGGCAAGCACAGATACGCAGTATTTT CASSLGASTDTQYF
. TRBJ2-7 . TRBV5-4 TGTGCCAGCAGCTTGGCCCCGACAGGAGCTCACTACGAGCAGTACTTC CASSLAPTGAHYEQYF
. TRBJ2-2 TRBD2 TRBV30 TGTGCCTGGAGTCCCATGACCGGGACTAGGAGGATGTTTTTT CAWSPMTGTRRMFF
. TRBJ1-2 TRBD1 TRBV5-1 TGCGCCAGCAGCTACGACAGGGCTAACTATGGCTACACCTTC CASSYDRANYGYTF